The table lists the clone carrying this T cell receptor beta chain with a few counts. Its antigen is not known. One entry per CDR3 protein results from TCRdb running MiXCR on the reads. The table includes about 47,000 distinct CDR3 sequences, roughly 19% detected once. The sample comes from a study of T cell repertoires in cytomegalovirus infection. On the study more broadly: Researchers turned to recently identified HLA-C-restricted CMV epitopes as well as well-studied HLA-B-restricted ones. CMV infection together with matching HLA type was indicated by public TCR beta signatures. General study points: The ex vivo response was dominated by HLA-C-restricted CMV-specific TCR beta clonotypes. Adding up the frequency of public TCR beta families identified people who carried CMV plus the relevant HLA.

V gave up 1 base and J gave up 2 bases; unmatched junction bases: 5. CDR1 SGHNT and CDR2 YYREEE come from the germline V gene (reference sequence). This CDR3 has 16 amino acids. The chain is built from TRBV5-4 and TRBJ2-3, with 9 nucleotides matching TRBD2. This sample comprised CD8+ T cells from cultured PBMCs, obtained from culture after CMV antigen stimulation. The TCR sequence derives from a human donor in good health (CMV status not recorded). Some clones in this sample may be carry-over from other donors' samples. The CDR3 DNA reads TGTGCCAGCAGCTTGAATGCGGGAGGGGTCACAGATACGCAGTATTTT. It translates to CASSLNAGGVTDTQYF. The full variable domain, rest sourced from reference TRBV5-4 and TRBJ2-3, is ETGVTQSPTHLIKTRGQQVTLRCSSQSGHNTVSWYQQALGQGPQFIFQYYREEENGRGNFPPRFSGLQFPNYSSELNVNALELDDSALYLCASSLNAGGVTDTQYFGPGTRLTVL.